The rows below give T cell receptor beta chains drawn from one sample of a study of long-term antiretroviral therapy in people with HIV. Profiling relied on immunoSEQ multiplex PCR, and the TCRdb table lists in-frame clones only, not all of them. The data contain around 20,000 clones, less than 85% of them singletons. The sample here was unsorted PBMCs, taken at the start of antiretroviral therapy, before treatment. All receptors come from a man between 18 and 35 years old with HIV. Both conserved end residues are part of each CDR3. Each record gives: J gene, D gene, clone size, V gene, CDR3 protein, CDR3 DNA. A D gene is named only where the DNA matches it firmly. A row's size may be missing; if present it is once, few, many or a size class.

TRBJ2-2 | NA | NA | TRBV6-6 | CASSYGGTGELFF | TGTGCCAGCAGTTACGGCGGGACCGGGGAGCTGTTTTTT
TRBJ2-5 | NA | once | TRBV7-2 | CASSLRLRETQYF | TGTGCCAGCAGCTTAAGACTGAGGGAGACCCAGTACTTC
TRBJ2-4 | NA | NA | TRBV5-8 | CASSLLAVLAKNIQYF | TGTGCCAGCAGCTTGTTGGCAGTCCTAGCCAAAAACATTCAGTACTTC
TRBJ2-1 | NA | NA | TRBV27 | CASSLSQTSEQFF | TGTGCCAGCAGTTTATCACAGACCAGTGAGCAGTTCTTC
TRBJ1-1 | NA | NA | TRBV11-2 | CASSLSPGWNTEAFF | TGTGCCAGCAGCTTAAGCCCGGGATGGAACACTGAAGCTTTCTTT
TRBJ2-1 | TRBD2 | NA | TRBV28 | CASRLSGLATNEQFF | TGTGCCAGCAGACTATCGGGACTAGCGACAAATGAGCAGTTCTTC
TRBJ2-5 | TRBD2 | NA | TRBV5-4 | CASSARGEQETQYF | TGTGCCAGCAGCGCCCGGGGGGAACAAGAGACCCAGTACTTC
TRBJ1-1 | NA | NA | TRBV6-6 | CASSYLGIANTEAFF | TGTGCCAGCAGTTACCTGGGAATTGCGAACACTGAAGCTTTCTTT
TRBJ2-7 | TRBD1 | few | TRBV19 | CASSPTGGYEQYF | TGTGCCAGTAGTCCGACAGGGGGCTACGAGCAGTACTTC
TRBJ1-4 | TRBD1 | NA | TRBV7-9 | CASSLRDRDPLGEKLFF | TGTGCCAGCAGCTTAAGGGACAGGGACCCCTTAGGCGAAAAACTGTTTTTT
TRBJ2-6 | NA | NA | TRBV4-2 | CASSQDSSGANVLTF | TGTGCCAGCAGCCAAGACAGCTCTGGGGCCAACGTCCTGACTTTC
TRBJ2-3 | NA | NA | TRBV2 | CASSDQKGGTDTQYF | TGTGCCAGCAGTGATCAAAAGGGGGGCACAGATACGCAGTATTTT
TRBJ2-7 | NA | NA | TRBV27 | CASSLSRSLSSYEQYF | TGTGCCAGCAGTTTGTCGAGGTCATTAAGCTCCTACGAGCAGTACTTC
TRBJ2-3 | NA | NA | TRBV19 | CASSIYGTSTDTQYF | TGTGCCAGTAGTATTTACGGGACTAGCACAGATACGCAGTATTTT
TRBJ2-7 | NA | NA | TRBV28 | CASSVRYTYEQYF | TGTGCCAGCAGTGTCCGTTACACCTACGAGCAGTACTTC
TRBJ2-7 | NA | NA | TRBV27 | CASSPSPYEQYF | TGTGCCAGCAGTCCCTCCCCCTACGAGCAGTACTTC
TRBJ1-3 | NA | NA | TRBV5-4 | CASSLGGPLGNTIYF | TGTGCCAGCAGCTTGGGGGGACCGCTAGGAAACACCATATATTTT
TRBJ2-1 | TRBD2 | NA | TRBV27 | CASSSRPAGLGANEQFF | TGTGCCAGCAGTTCCCGCCCGGCGGGACTAGGGGCCAATGAGCAGTTCTTC
TRBJ2-4 | NA | NA | TRBV18 | CASSPPIAKNIQYF | TGTGCCAGCTCACCCCCGATAGCCAAAAACATTCAGTACTTC
TRBJ2-1 | NA | NA | TRBV7-3 | CASSLTGYNEQFF | TGTGCCAGCAGCTTAACAGGATACAATGAGCAGTTCTTC
TRBJ2-1 | TRBD1 | NA | TRBV7-2 | CASSFPGQGYNEQFF | TGTGCCAGCAGCTTTCCGGGACAGGGGTATAATGAGCAGTTCTTC
TRBJ2-5 | NA | few | TRBV5-1 | CASSLAMGPETQYF | TGCGCCAGCAGCTTGGCAATGGGCCCAGAGACCCAGTACTTC
TRBJ1-4 | NA | once | TRBV7-9 | CASSLGGDLVFF | TGTGCCAGCAGCTTAGGGGGAGATTTGGTGTTTTTT
TRBJ2-7 | NA | NA | TRBV7-3 | CASSLAPGGVASFYEQYF | TGTGCCAGCAGCTTAGCCCCTGGGGGAGTAGCGAGCTTTTACGAGCAGTACTTC
TRBJ2-5 | TRBD2 | NA | TRBV2 | CASSERLAATQYF | TGTGCCAGCAGTGAACGGCTAGCGGCGACCCAGTACTTC
TRBJ2-1 | TRBD2 | NA | TRBV7-8 | CASSLVRPSGIPKEQFF | TGTGCCAGCAGCTTAGTTAGGCCTAGCGGGATCCCTAAGGAGCAGTTCTTC
TRBJ1-1 | NA | NA | TRBV2 | CASSDVSTPTGTEAFF | TGTGCCAGCAGTGATGTGTCAACCCCAACGGGGACTGAAGCTTTCTTT
TRBJ1-1 | NA | NA | TRBV25-1 | CASSDRRHKNTEAFF | TGTGCCAGCAGTGATCGACGACACAAGAACACTGAAGCTTTCTTT
TRBJ2-7 | TRBD1 | NA | TRBV27 | CASSHYKAGGHLSSYEQYF | TGTGCCAGCAGTCATTACAAGGCAGGGGGCCATCTATCCTCCTACGAGCAGTACTTC
TRBJ1-5 | TRBD1 | once | TRBV28 | CASRVTGFDSHQPQHF | TGTGCCAGCAGAGTGACAGGGTTTGACTCCCATCAGCCCCAGCATTTT
TRBJ2-5 | NA | NA | TRBV6-5 | CASEGLNEETQYF | TGTGCCAGCGAAGGACTAAATGAAGAGACCCAGTACTTC
TRBJ2-5 | TRBD1 | NA | TRBV6-1 | CASSDRGREETQYF | TGTGCCAGCAGTGACAGGGGGCGTGAGGAGACCCAGTACTTC
TRBJ1-2 | TRBD1 | NA | TRBV9 | CASSSGTGANYGYTF | TGTGCCAGCAGCTCCGGGACAGGGGCAAACTATGGCTACACCTTC